This is a list of T cell receptor beta chains from one sample in a study of cytomegalovirus exposure and HLA in healthy donors. Here immunoSEQ multiplex PCR was the method, and the copy in TCRdb shows in-frame clones only, minus some. Of some 150,000 clones in the sample, over 75% were seen once. Sequencing input: PBMCs. All receptors derive from a man aged 25 to 45 in good health and CMV-seropositive. Both conserved end residues are part of each CDR3. The order of the fields is J gene, V gene, CDR3 protein.

TRBJ1-2	TRBV11-2	CASSVGTGRGEDYGYTF
TRBJ2-1	TRBV9	CASRPSGGHEQFF
TRBJ1-5	TRBV28	CASSPSGAYNQPQHF
TRBJ2-7	TRBV6-6	CASSYAGPGYEQYF
TRBJ2-1	TRBV18	CASSPKLAESSYNEQFF
TRBJ2-7	TRBV28	CASSLGGTGSPEQYF
TRBJ2-2	TRBV21-1	CASSASKGGFTGELFF
TRBJ2-1	TRBV7-2	CASSPGQLGEQFF
TRBJ2-1	TRBV5-5	CASNLAGGSYNEQFF
TRBJ1-1	TRBV6-5	CASRRYSLNTEAFF
TRBJ2-3	TRBV10-3	CAISTRDIISPRGTDTQYF
TRBJ1-5	TRBV21-1	CASSSPGQGLDNQPQHF
TRBJ2-7	TRBV5-1	CASSSYGGGGEQYF
TRBJ2-2	TRBV5-1	CASSLALAGGTGELFF
TRBJ1-2	TRBV6-6	CASGDENRGRGYGYTF
TRBJ2-7	TRBV10-3	CAINYGTTYEQYF